This T cell receptor beta chain stems from a study of T cells after yellow fever vaccination. Study-level findings and limits: Clonotype sharing between CD4 and CD8 compartments was small. Boosting was followed by the reappearance of most primary-vaccination clones (around 95% CD4, 88% CD8).

The CDR3 is made up of 13 amino acids. V was trimmed by 1 base and J by 4 bases, leaving 9 bases between them. Per germline, CDR1 SGHNT and CDR2 YYREEE (reference sequence). TCRdb re-derived calls from the 5' RACE reads in MiXCR, one entry per CDR3 protein. The sample has some 500,000 distinct CDR3 sequences, 13% seen once; the top ten hold around an eighth. This clonotype has more than one count but fewer than ten. Its antigen is unidentified. Sample: PBMCs, taken on the day of the yellow fever booster vaccination. The chain carries TRBV5-4 and TRBJ2-7; D uncertain. The clonotype comes from a man younger than 40 who received the YFV17D yellow fever vaccine. The CDR3 spells CASSLRPQYEQYF. CDR3 bases: TGTGCCAGCAGCTTGAGGCCGCAGTACGAGCAGTACTTC. Together with reference TRBV5-4 and TRBJ2-7, the CDR3 gives the full variable domain: ETGVTQSPTHLIKTRGQQVTLRCSSQSGHNTVSWYQQALGQGPQFIFQYYREEENGRGNFPPRFSGLQFPNYSSELNVNALELDDSALYLCASSLRPQYEQYFGPGTRLTVT.